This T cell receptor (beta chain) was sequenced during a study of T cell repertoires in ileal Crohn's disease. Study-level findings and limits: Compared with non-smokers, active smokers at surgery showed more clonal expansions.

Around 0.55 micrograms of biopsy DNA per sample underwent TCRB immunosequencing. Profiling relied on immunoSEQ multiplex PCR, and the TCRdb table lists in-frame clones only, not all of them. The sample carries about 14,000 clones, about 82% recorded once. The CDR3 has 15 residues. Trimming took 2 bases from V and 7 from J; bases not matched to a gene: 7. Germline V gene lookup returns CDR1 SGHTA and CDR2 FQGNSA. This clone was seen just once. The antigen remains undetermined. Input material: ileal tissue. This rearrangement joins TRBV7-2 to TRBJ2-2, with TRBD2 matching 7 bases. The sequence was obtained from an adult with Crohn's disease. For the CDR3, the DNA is TGTGCCAGCAGCTTAAGTCGGGAGCGGGGCGGGGAGCTGTTTTTT. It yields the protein CASSLSRERGGELFF.